This paragraph covers one T cell receptor (beta chain) sequence. Donors of Cohort 3 who recovered were those that had two negative PCRs, clearance, or symptom resolution. This CDR3 is 20 amino acids long. Per germline, CDR1 MGHRA and CDR2 YSYEKL. With 0 bases removed from V and 7 bases from J, the gap between germline ends came to 25 bases. This specimen comes from a study of blood T cell repertoires in COVID-19. Study-wide background: Acute and convalescent COVID-19 specimens originated in the United States, Italy and Spain. Sources were T cells, B-cell-depleted T cells, or PBMCs; the material itself was cDNA or gDNA.

As handled by the study authors: Nucleated cell counts were estimated from reference gene primer amplification. The repertoire was sequenced with immunoSEQ multiplex PCR; TCRdb's copy has only in-frame clones and lacks some. D and trimming come from the DNA, and the V and J calls and clone size come from that table. The table has hundreds of thousands of clones, roughly nine tenths seen once. The sequence was obtained from a woman in her sixties or seventies who had recovered from COVID-19. The chain employs TRBV4-1 and TRBJ1-6; possible D gene TRBD1, 6 bases. Sequencing used PBMCs or T cells enriched from blood (not recorded which). Here the CDR3 reads CASSQDLPGRGRIKNSPLHF. The CDR3 coding sequence is TGCGCCAGCAGCCAAGATCTGCCTGGCAGGGGAAGAATAAAAAATTCACCCCTCCACTTT.